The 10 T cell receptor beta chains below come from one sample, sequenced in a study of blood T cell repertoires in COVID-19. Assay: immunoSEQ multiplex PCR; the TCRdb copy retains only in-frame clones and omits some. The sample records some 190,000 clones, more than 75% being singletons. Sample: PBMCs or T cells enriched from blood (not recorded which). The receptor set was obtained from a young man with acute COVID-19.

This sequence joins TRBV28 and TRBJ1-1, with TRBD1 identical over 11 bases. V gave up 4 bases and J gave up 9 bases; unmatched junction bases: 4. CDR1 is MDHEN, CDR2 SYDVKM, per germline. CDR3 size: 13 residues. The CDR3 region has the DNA TGTGCCAGCAGTTCCTTGGACAGGGGGCAAGCTTTCTTT. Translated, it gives CASSSLDRGQAFF.

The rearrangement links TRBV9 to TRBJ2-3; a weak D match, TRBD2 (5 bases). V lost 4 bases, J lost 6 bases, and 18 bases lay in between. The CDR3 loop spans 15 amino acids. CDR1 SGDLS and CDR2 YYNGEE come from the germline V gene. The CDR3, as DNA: TGTGCCAGCAGCCCTGGACTTCAGTCAAAGGATACGCAGTATTTT. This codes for CASSPGLQSKDTQYF.

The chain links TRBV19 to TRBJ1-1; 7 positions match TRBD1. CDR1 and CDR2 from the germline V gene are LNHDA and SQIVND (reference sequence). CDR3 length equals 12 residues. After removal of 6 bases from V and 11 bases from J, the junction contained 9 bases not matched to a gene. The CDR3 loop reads CASRQGGEEAFF. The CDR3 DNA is TGTGCCAGTAGGCAAGGGGGCGAAGAGGCTTTCTTT.

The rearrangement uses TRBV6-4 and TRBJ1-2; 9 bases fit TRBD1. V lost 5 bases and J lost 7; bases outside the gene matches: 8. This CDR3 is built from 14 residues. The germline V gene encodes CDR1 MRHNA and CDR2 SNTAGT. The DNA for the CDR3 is TGTGCCAGCAGTCCCGGGACAGGGAGCGGTGGCTACACCTTC. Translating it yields CASSPGTGSGGYTF.

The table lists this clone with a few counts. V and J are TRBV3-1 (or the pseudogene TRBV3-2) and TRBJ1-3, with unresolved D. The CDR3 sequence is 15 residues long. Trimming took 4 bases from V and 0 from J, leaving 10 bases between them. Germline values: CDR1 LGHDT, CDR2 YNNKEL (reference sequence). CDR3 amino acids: CASSLTLYSGNTIYF. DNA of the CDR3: TGTGCCAGCAGCCTAACCCTATACTCTGGAAACACCATATATTTT.

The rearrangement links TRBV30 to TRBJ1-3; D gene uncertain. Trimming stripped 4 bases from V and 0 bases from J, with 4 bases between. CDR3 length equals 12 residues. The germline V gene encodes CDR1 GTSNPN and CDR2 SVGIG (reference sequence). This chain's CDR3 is CAWTVSGNTIYF. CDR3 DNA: TGTGCCTGGACAGTCTCTGGAAACACCATATATTTT.

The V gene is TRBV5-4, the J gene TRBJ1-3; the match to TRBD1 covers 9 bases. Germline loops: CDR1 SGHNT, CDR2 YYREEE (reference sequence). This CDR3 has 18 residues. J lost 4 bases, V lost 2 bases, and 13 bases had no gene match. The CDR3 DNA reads TGTGCCAGCAGCTTTCCGGGAGGACAGGGGAGCTCCGGAAACACCATATATTTT. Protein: CASSFPGGQGSSGNTIYF.

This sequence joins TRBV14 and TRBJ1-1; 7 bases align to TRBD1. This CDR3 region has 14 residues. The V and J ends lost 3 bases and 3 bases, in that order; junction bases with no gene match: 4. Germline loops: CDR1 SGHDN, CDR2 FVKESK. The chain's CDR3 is CASSHKGTDTEAFF. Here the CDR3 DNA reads TGTGCCAGCAGCCATAAAGGGACAGACACTGAAGCTTTCTTT.

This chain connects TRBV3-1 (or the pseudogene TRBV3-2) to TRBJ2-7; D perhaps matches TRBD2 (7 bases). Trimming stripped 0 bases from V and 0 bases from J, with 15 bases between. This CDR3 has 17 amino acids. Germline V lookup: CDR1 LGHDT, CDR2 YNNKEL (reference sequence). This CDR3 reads CASSQDLAGASSYEQYF. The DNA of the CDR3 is TGTGCCAGCAGCCAAGATCTGGCGGGGGCCAGCTCCTACGAGCAGTACTTC.

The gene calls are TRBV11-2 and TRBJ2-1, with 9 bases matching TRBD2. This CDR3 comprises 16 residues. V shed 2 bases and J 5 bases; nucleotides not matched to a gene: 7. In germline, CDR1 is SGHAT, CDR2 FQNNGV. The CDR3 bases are TGTGCCAGCAGCTTATGGGTAGCGGGGGAAAACAATGAGCAGTTCTTC. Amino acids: CASSLWVAGENNEQFF.